The clone carrying this T cell receptor (beta chain) was seen once. The sample comes from a study of T cell changes during pregnancy in multiple sclerosis. The method was immunoSEQ multiplex PCR; TCRdb's version includes in-frame clones alone and lacks a portion of them. In the table there are some 79,000 clones, around 90% of which are singletons. The CDR3 length is 17 residues. Trimming took 0 bases from V and 2 from J, leaving 16 bases between them. The germline CDR1 and CDR2 sequences are SGDLS and YYNGEE. Here the sequenced sample was CD4+ T cells from peripheral blood mononuclear cells, taken in the second trimester of pregnancy. This chain connects TRBV9 to TRBJ2-3; a weak D match, TRBD2 (5 bases). The receptor's source is a female donor with multiple sclerosis, enrolled in a pregnancy study. The CDR3 loop is CASSVEGGGTYTDTQYF. CDR3 bases: TGTGCCAGCAGCGTAGAGGGCGGAGGCACTTACACAGATACGCAGTATTTT.